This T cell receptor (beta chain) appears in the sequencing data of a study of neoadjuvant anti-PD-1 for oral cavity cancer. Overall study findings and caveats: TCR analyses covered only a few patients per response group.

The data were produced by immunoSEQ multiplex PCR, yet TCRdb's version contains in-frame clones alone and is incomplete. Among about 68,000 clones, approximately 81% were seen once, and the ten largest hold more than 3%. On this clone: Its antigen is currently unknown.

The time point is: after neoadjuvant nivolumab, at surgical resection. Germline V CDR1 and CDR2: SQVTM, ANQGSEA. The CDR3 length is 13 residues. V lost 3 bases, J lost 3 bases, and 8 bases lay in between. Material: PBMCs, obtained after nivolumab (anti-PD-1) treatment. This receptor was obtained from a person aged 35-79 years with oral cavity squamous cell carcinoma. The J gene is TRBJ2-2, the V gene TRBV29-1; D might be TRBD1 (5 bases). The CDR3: CSVDRDDTGELFF. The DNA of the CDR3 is TGCAGCGTTGACAGGGATGACACCGGGGAGCTGTTTTTT.